Listed below are T cell receptor beta chains from one sample, sequenced in a study of human T cells and chemical hapten exposure. TCRdb called the RACE reads again in MiXCR, with one record for every CDR3 protein. The sample holds 370,000 or so distinct CDR3 sequences; roughly 4.8% are singletons and the top ten take around 2%. The sequenced sample was whole blood, obtained in connection with sensitization to the hapten diphenylcyclopropenone (DPC). Source of these receptors: a woman aged 45 to 65 with alopecia areata. Some clones in this sample may be carry-over from other donors' samples. CDR3s include the opening cysteine and the closing phenylalanine or tryptophan. A D gene is named only where the DNA matches it firmly. Only part of the rows carry a size: once, few, many, or a class if the clone is expanded.

CDR3aa,CDR3nt,v_gene,d_gene,j_gene,abundance
CASSYSQGPLASGTTDTQYF,TGTGCCAGCAGTTACTCACAGGGTCCCCTCGCTAGCGGGACCACAGATACGCAGTATTTT,TRBV6-5,TRBD2,TRBJ2-3,many
CASSLDGTGGTETQYF,TGTGCCAGCAGCTTAGACGGGACAGGGGGGACGGAGACCCAGTACTTC,TRBV7-9,TRBD1,TRBJ2-5,NA
CASSPKLAVGETQYF,TGTGCCAGCAGCCCGAAGCTAGCGGTGGGGGAGACCCAGTACTTC,TRBV7-8,TRBD2,TRBJ2-5,many
CASSVVARTQYF,TGTGCCAGCAGCGTTGTAGCCCGAACGCAGTATTTT,TRBV12-3/TRBV12-4,NA,TRBJ2-3,few
CASSQDWGSYNSPLHF,TGCGCCAGCAGCCAAGATTGGGGATCCTATAATTCACCCCTCCACTTT,TRBV4-1,NA,TRBJ1-6,few
CAISRDELNTGELFF,TGTGCCATCAGCCGGGACGAGCTCAACACCGGGGAGCTGTTTTTT,TRBV10-3,NA,TRBJ2-2,many
CASSERGPPSYEQYF,TGTGCCAGCAGTGAGAGGGGGCCCCCGTCCTACGAGCAGTACTTC,TRBV2,TRBD1,TRBJ2-7,many
CASRWVGCTQYF,TGTGCCAGCAGATGGGTTGGGTGTACGCAGTATTTT,TRBV25-1,NA,TRBJ2-3,many
CASSQIPGTGGETQYF,TGTGCCAGCAGCCAAATTCCCGGGACAGGGGGAGAGACCCAGTACTTC,TRBV4-2,TRBD1,TRBJ2-5,NA
CASSQDWRGQNEKLFF,TGCGCCAGCAGCCAAGATTGGCGGGGACAGAATGAAAAACTGTTTTTT,TRBV4-3,TRBD1,TRBJ1-4,NA